The next 27 T cell receptor beta chains were all read from a single sample in a study of cytomegalovirus exposure and HLA in healthy donors. PCR employed 60 Vbeta and 13 Jbeta primers. Libraries were prepared by immunoSEQ multiplex PCR; TCRdb keeps only in-frame clonotypes and omits some of them. This table has 65,000 to 80,000 clones, 78% appearing once. The sample comprised PBMCs. Receptors were obtained from a woman between 40 and 50 years old in good health and CMV-seropositive.

This sequence joins TRBV18 and TRBJ2-5; no clear D gene. V was cut by 0 bases and J by 3 bases, with 11 bases left in between. Germline V gives CDR1 KGHSH, CDR2 LQKENI. There are 15 residues in the CDR3. CDR3 sequence: CASSPPQPREETQYF. The CDR3 DNA sequence: TGTGCCAGCTCACCACCTCAGCCCCGGGAAGAGACCCAGTACTTC.

The CDR3 nucleotides are TGTGCCAGCAAAACCACAGGGGGTACTGGAAACACCATATATTTT. Its translation is CASKTTGGTGNTIYF. The V gene is TRBV6-5, the J gene TRBJ1-3; 8 nucleotides match TRBD1. Germline V CDR1 and CDR2: MNHEY, SVGAGI. The CDR3 loop spans 15 amino acids. V shed 7 bases, J shed 2 bases, and the junction held 7 bases outside the gene matches.

The CDR3 nucleotides read TGTGCCAGCAGTAATCGACTAGCGGGGATGGATACGCAGTATTTT. Translated, it gives CASSNRLAGMDTQYF. This chain joins TRBV5-4 and TRBJ2-3; 11 positions match TRBD2. CDR1 and CDR2 (germline): SGHNT, YYREEE (reference sequence). With 5 bases clipped from V and 6 bases from J, the junction kept 8 bases outside the gene matches. The CDR3 is 15 amino acids.

The chain uses TRBV30 and TRBJ2-5; possible D gene TRBD2, 6 bases. Germline V lookup: CDR1 GTSNPN, CDR2 SVGIG (reference sequence). CDR3 length equals 12 residues. With 2 bases removed from V and 4 bases from J, the gap between germline ends came to 8 bases. The CDR3 spells CAWSLGGETQYF. The DNA for the CDR3 is TGTGCCTGGAGTCTGGGGGGAGAGACCCAGTACTTC.

In this sample, this clone turned up once. The rearrangement uses TRBV6-5 and TRBJ1-1; no clear D. This CDR3 spans 14 amino acids. V lost 5 bases, J lost 3 bases, and 13 bases lay in between. Germline CDR1 reads MNHEY; CDR2 reads SVGAGI. The CDR3 sequence is CASSRPTGDTEAFF. CDR3 in DNA: TGTGCCAGCAGTCGCCCGACGGGTGACACTGAAGCTTTCTTT.

This chain uses TRBV11-2 with TRBJ2-3, with a tentative D call TRBD1 (7 bases). Trimming pared 1 base from V and 5 bases from J, leaving 16 bases between. The CDR3 spans 16 residues. Germline V gene lookup returns CDR1 SGHAT and CDR2 FQNNGV. The CDR3 sequence is CASSLVGQRRGDTQYF. CDR3 in DNA: TGTGCCAGCAGCTTAGTGGGACAGAGGAGGGGAGATACGCAGTATTTT.

The chain recombines TRBV4-1 with TRBJ2-1; 8 bases fit TRBD2. Germline values: CDR1 MGHRA, CDR2 YSYEKL. The trim removed 6 bases at V and 7 bases at J, leaving 8 bases unmatched. This CDR3 has 14 residues. For the CDR3, the DNA is TGCGCCAGCAGACGGGGGGGTATTGTAAATGAGCAGTTCTTC. Amino acid sequence: CASRRGGIVNEQFF.

The chain joins TRBV5-6 to TRBJ2-3; the D is unclear. Trimming took 0 bases from V and 2 from J, leaving 13 bases between them. The CDR3 is 16 amino acids. Germline CDR1 reads SGHDT; CDR2 reads YYEEEE. Here the CDR3 reads CASSLGSTYDTDTQYF. CDR3 DNA: TGTGCCAGCAGCTTGGGTTCGACTTATGACACAGATACGCAGTATTTT.

The chain carries TRBV5-1 and TRBJ1-1; 7 nucleotides align to TRBD1. The CDR3 contains 13 residues. Germline lookup yields CDR1 SGHRS and CDR2 YFSETQ. Losses at the gene ends were 4 bases for V and 4 bases for J; bases not matched to a gene: 4. The CDR3 nucleotides read TGCGCCAGCAGCCTGACAGGGACCACTGAAGCTTTCTTT. Translation: CASSLTGTTEAFF.

The chain joins TRBV14 to TRBJ2-7; possibly TRBD1 for D (5 bases). Germline V gives CDR1 SGHDN, CDR2 FVKESK. The germline V and J ends were trimmed by 0 bases and 6 bases, with 12 bases remaining between them. This CDR3 contains 14 residues. The chain's CDR3 is CASSQDWAQGEQYF. CDR3 in DNA: TGTGCCAGCAGCCAAGATTGGGCCCAGGGCGAGCAGTACTTC.

V gene TRBV28 combines with J gene TRBJ2-5, with D tentatively TRBD2 (6 bases). The CDR3 covers 14 residues. The V end was cut by 4 bases, the J end by 11 bases, with 20 bases between. CDR1 is MDHEN and CDR2 is SYDVKM in the germline V gene. CDR3 protein: CASSSPGRPKEQYF. CDR3 coding DNA: TGTGCCAGCAGTTCCCCCGGGAGACCCAAGGAGCAGTACTTC.

This sequence joins TRBV19 and TRBJ2-1; the D gene is possibly TRBD1 (6 bases). V shed 1 base and J shed 6 bases, with 13 bases lying between them. Germline-derived CDR1 and CDR2 are LNHDA and SQIVND (reference sequence). The CDR3 has 15 amino acids. The CDR3: CASSIVQGRFNEQFF. DNA of the CDR3: TGTGCCAGTAGTATAGTACAGGGAAGGTTCAATGAGCAGTTCTTC.

V is TRBV5-4 and J is TRBJ1-3; D not resolved. Trimming took 0 bases from V and 1 from J, leaving 5 bases between them. Germline CDR1 and CDR2: SGHNT and YYREEE (reference sequence). The CDR3 spans 14 residues. CDR3 sequence: CASSLAGSGNTIYF. The CDR3 DNA reads as TGTGCCAGCAGCTTGGCAGGATCTGGAAACACCATATATTTT.

V usage is TRBV6-1 and J usage is TRBJ2-7; the D is unclear. Germline V gene lookup returns CDR1 MNHNS and CDR2 SASEGT. The CDR3 is 11 residues long. V was trimmed by 6 bases and J by 5 bases, leaving 8 bases between them. The DNA of the CDR3 is TGTGCCAGCAGCCCAAAAAACGAGCAGTACTTC. Encoded protein: CASSPKNEQYF.

V gene TRBV7-3 combines with J gene TRBJ2-5; tentative D call: TRBD2 (6 bases). This CDR3 has 13 residues. Trimming stripped 3 bases from V and 4 bases from J, with 9 bases between. Germline V gives CDR1 SGHTA, CDR2 FQGTGA. As DNA, the CDR3 is TGTGCCAGCAGCTTTAGGGAGGCAGAGACCCAGTACTTC. Translation gives CASSFREAETQYF.

The chain joins TRBV18 to TRBJ2-2; D might be TRBD2 (5 bases). CDR1 KGHSH and CDR2 LQKENI come from the germline V gene. Trimming pared 2 bases from V and 4 bases from J, leaving 11 bases between. The CDR3 is 15 amino acids. CDR3 loop: CASSPGLTGTGELFF. Here the CDR3 DNA reads TGTGCCAGCTCACCAGGACTGACGGGCACCGGGGAGCTGTTTTTT.

With respect to this clone: The DNA is left out, because the CDR3 cannot be placed on it with certainty; the CDR3 is given as TCRdb lists it. The rearrangement links TRBV21-1 to TRBJ2-6; the DNA was not used to check the table's D call, TRBD1. TRBV21-1 is tagged as a pseudogene. The CDR3 has 22 amino acids, counting both end residues. The CDR3 region is CASSKVVTTGLNVASGANVLTF.

V is TRBV19 and J is TRBJ2-5, with 13 positions matching TRBD2. The CDR3 has 16 residues. Trimming at V came to 4 bases and at J to 5 bases, leaving 7 bases not matched to a gene. CDR1 is LNHDA, CDR2 SQIVND, per germline (reference sequence). The CDR3 loop reads CASSTGLAGDGETQYF. As DNA, the CDR3 is TGTGCCAGTAGTACTGGACTAGCGGGGGACGGGGAGACCCAGTACTTC.

The rearrangement uses TRBV7-8 and TRBJ2-3, with 12 bases that match TRBD2. This CDR3 has 16 residues. Germline CDR1 is SGHVS and CDR2 is FQNEAQ. V trimming: 5 bases; J trimming: 3 bases; junction bases outside the gene matches: 6. As DNA, the CDR3 is TGTGCCAGCAGCCAGGCTAGCGGGGGGGCGACAGATACGCAGTATTTT. Residues: CASSQASGGATDTQYF.

This clone is medium-sized (0.01 to 0.1%) in the sample. Other nucleotide sequences in the sample specify the same CDR3. The V call is TRBV6-5, the J call TRBJ1-5; possible D gene TRBD1, 6 bases. V was clipped by 5 bases and J by 4 bases, with 9 bases between them. The CDR3 loop spans 13 amino acids. The germline CDR1 and CDR2 sequences are MNHEY and SVGAGI. The CDR3 region has the DNA TGTGCCAGCAGTCAAGGACAGAATCAGCCCCAGCATTTT. Protein product: CASSQGQNQPQHF.

The chain employs TRBV29-1 and TRBJ2-2; the D gene is possibly TRBD1 (6 bases). CDR3 length: 16 residues. V lost 5 bases to trimming and J lost 0 bases, with 16 bases between them. The germline CDR1 and CDR2 sequences are SQVTM and ANQGSEA. CDR3 coding DNA: TGCAGCGTTAAGATTAGGGACACGCCGAACACCGGGGAGCTGTTTTTT. Amino acid sequence: CSVKIRDTPNTGELFF.

The chain links TRBV28 to TRBJ2-2; the match to TRBD1 covers 7 bases. CDR1 and CDR2 from the germline V gene are MDHEN and SYDVKM. V was clipped by 8 bases and J by 3 bases; unmatched bases: 9. This CDR3 region has 15 residues. In DNA, the CDR3 is TGTGCCAGCCGATTCCCAGGGGGTGACACCGGGGAGCTGTTTTTT. Translation gives CASRFPGGDTGELFF.

This sequence joins TRBV7-6 and TRBJ2-7; D gene ambiguous. The germline V and J ends were trimmed by 0 bases and 5 bases, with 8 bases remaining between them. Germline lookup yields CDR1 SGHVS and CDR2 FNYEAQ. The CDR3 extends over 13 amino acids. The CDR3 sequence: CASSLAPVDEQYF. CDR3 DNA sequence: TGTGCCAGCAGCTTAGCCCCGGTGGACGAGCAGTACTTC.

The chain joins TRBV6-6 to TRBJ2-7, with a possible D match to TRBD1 (8 bases). V lost 6 bases and J lost 4, with 16 bases in between. Germline CDR1 and CDR2: MNHNY and SVGAGI (reference sequence). The length of the CDR3 is 14 residues. CDR3 sequence reads: CASREQGGGYEQYF. The CDR3 DNA sequence: TGTGCCAGCAGAGAACAGGGGGGGGGTTACGAGCAGTACTTC.

J is TRBJ2-5 and V is TRBV9; TRBD1 matches 8 bases. The CDR3 contains 14 residues. Germline CDR1 reads SGDLS; CDR2 reads YYNGEE. The J segment lost 5 bases and the V segment lost 4 bases, leaving 7 bases of the junction unmatched. The CDR3: CASSPRTGLETQYF. The CDR3 bases are TGTGCCAGCAGCCCCCGGACAGGGCTGGAGACCCAGTACTTC.

V and J are TRBV5-8 and TRBJ2-3, with 15 positions matching TRBD2. This CDR3 region has 18 residues. Germline CDR1 and CDR2: SGHTS and YDEGEE. The ends lost 4 bases at V and 0 bases at J; junction bases unmatched: 6. This CDR3 is CASSRGLAGGPSTDTQYF. CDR3 DNA: TGTGCCAGCAGCCGGGGACTAGCGGGGGGTCCTAGCACAGATACGCAGTATTTT.

The chain joins TRBV5-4 to TRBJ1-1, with TRBD1 identical over 9 bases. The CDR3 totals 15 residues. Germline lookup yields CDR1 SGHNT and CDR2 YYREEE (reference sequence). Trimming cost V 5 bases and J 7 bases; bases outside gene matches: 12. CDR3 sequence reads: CASRQRKTGGSEAFF. CDR3 coding DNA: TGTGCCAGCAGACAAAGAAAGACAGGGGGGAGTGAAGCTTTCTTT.